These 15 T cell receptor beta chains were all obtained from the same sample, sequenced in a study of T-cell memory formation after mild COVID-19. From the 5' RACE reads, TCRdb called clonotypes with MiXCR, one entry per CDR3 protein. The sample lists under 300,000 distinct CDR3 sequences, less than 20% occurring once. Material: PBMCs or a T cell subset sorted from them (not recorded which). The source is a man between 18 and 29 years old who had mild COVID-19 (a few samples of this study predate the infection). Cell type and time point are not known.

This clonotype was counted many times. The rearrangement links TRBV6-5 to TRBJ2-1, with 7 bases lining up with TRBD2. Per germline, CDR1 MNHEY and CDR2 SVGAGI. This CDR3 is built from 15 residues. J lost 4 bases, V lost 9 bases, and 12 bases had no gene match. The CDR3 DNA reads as TGTGCCAGTGGGGGGGGGAGGTCCCTTTACAATGAGCAGTTCTTC. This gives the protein CASGGGRSLYNEQFF.

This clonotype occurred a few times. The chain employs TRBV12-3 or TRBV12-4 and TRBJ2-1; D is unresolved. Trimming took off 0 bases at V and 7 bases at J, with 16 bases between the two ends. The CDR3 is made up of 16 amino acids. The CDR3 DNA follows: TGTGCCAGCAGTTTAGCGCTACGGCATCTCGATAATGAGCAGTTCTTC. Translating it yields CASSLALRHLDNEQFF.

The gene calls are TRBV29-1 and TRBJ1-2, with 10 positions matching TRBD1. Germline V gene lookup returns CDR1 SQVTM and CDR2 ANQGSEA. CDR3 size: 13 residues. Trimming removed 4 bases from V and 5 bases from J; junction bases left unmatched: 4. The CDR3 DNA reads TGCAGCGTTGTTCCGGGACAGGGGTATGGCTACACCTTC. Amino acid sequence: CSVVPGQGYGYTF.

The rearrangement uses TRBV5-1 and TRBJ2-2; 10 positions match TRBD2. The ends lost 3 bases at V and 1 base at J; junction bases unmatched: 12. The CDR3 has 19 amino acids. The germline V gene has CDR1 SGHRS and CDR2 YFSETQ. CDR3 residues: CASSSTGTSASENTGELFF. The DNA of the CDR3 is TGCGCCAGCAGCTCAACCGGGACTAGCGCATCAGAGAACACCGGGGAGCTGTTTTTT.

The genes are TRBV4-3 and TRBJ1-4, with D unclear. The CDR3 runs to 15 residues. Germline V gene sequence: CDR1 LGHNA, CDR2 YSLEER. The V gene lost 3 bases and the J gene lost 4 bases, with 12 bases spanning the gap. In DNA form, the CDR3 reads TGCGCCAGCAGCCACGCACAGAACAGTAATGAAAAACTGTTTTTT. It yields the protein CASSHAQNSNEKLFF.

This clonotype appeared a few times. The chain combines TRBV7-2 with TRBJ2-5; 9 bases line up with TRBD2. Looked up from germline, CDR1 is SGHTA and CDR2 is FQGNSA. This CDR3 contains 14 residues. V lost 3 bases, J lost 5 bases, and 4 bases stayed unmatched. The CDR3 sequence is CASSFSSGVETQYF. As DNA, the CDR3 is TGTGCCAGCAGCTTTTCTAGCGGGGTGGAGACCCAGTACTTC.

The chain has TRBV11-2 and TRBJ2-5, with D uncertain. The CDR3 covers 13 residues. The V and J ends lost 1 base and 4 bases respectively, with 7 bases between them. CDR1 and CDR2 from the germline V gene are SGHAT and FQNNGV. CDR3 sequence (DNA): TGTGCCAGCAGCTTAGCCCAGCTAGAGACCCAGTACTTC. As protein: CASSLAQLETQYF. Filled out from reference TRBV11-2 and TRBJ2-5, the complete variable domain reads EAGVAQSPRYKIIEKRQSVAFWCNPISGHATLYWYQQILGQGPKLLIQFQNNGVVDDSQLPKDRFSAERLKGVDSTLKIQPAKLEDSAVYLCASSLAQLETQYFGPGTRLLVL.

CDR3 sequence (DNA): TGCGCCAGCAGCTTGGGAGGGGGCAGCTATGGCTACACCTTC. It is translated as CASSLGGGSYGYTF. The chain combines TRBV5-1 with TRBJ1-2; 7 positions match TRBD1. CDR1 and CDR2 from the germline V gene are SGHRS and YFSETQ. This CDR3 spans 14 amino acids. V was pared by 0 bases and J by 4 bases, with 3 bases of the junction left unmatched. Together with reference TRBV5-1 and TRBJ1-2, the CDR3 gives the full variable domain: KAGVTQTPRYLIKTRGQQVTLSCSPISGHRSVSWYQQTPGQGLQFLFEYFSETQRNKGNFPGRFSGRQFSNSRSEMNVSTLELGDSALYLCASSLGGGSYGYTFGSGTRLTVV.

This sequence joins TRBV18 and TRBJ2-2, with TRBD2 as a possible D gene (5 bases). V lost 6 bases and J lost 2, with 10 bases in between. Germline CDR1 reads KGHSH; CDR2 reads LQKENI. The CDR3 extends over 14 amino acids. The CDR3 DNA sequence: TGTGCCAGCTCGATGAGGGCAAACACCGGGGAGCTGTTTTTT. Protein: CASSMRANTGELFF.

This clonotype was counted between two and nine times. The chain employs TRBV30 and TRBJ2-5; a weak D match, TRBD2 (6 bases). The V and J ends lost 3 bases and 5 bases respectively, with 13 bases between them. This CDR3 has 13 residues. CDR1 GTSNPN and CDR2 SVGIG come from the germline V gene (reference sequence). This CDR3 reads CAWSQGRRETQYF. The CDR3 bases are TGTGCCTGGAGCCAAGGGAGGAGGGAGACCCAGTACTTC.

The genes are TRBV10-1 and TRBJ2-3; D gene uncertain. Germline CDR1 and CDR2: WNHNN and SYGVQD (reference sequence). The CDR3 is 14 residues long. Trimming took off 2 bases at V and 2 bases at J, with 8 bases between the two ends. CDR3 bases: TGCGCCAGCAGTGAGAACATGATCACAGATACGCAGTATTTT. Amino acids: CASSENMITDTQYF.

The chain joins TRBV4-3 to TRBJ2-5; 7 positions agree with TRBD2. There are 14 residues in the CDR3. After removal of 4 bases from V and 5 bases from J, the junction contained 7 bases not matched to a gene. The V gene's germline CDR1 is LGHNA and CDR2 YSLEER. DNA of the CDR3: TGCGCCAGCAGCCGATCTCAACTAGCGGAGACCCAGTACTTC. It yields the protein CASSRSQLAETQYF.

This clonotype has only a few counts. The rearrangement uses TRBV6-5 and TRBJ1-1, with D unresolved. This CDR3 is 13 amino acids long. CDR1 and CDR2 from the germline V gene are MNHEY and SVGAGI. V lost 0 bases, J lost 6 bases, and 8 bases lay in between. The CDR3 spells CASSYSPRSEAFF. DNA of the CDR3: TGTGCCAGCAGTTACTCGCCCCGATCTGAAGCTTTCTTT.

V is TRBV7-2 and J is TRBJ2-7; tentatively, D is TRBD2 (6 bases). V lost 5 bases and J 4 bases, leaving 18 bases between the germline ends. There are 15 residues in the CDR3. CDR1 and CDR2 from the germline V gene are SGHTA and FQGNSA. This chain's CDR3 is CASSPHGGFQYEQYF. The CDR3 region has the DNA TGTGCCAGCAGCCCTCACGGGGGATTTCAGTACGAGCAGTACTTC.

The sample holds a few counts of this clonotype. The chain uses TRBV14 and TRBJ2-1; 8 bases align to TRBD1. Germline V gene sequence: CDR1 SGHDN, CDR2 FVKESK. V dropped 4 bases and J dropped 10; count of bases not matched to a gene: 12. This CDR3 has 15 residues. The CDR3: CASSPRQGSVYEQFF. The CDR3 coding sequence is TGTGCCAGCAGCCCGAGACAGGGGTCAGTATACGAGCAGTTCTTC.